The present entry profiles one T cell receptor (beta chain) with its context. The antigen remains undetermined. The data derive from a study of chemoradiotherapy in HPV16-positive cancers. Broader study findings: During treatment, candidate HPV-specific clones and E7-related motifs expanded in tumor. Only a couple of HPV16-positive patients supplied the functional HPV-specificity definition.

Libraries were prepared by immunoSEQ multiplex PCR; TCRdb keeps only in-frame clonotypes and omits some of them. This sample has under 6,500 clones; more than 85% occur once, and the top ten carry about 2%. This CDR3 is built from 12 residues. The germline V gene encodes CDR1 SNHLY and CDR2 FYNNEI. V gave up 6 bases and J gave up 0 bases, with 3 bases separating them. The sequence was obtained from a human donor with HPV-associated anogenital cancer. This specimen consisted of tumor tissue, obtained from a patient who underwent chemoradiotherapy. V gene TRBV2 combines with J gene TRBJ1-5; no firm D call. The CDR3 DNA reads as TGTGCCAGCAGAAATAGCAATCAGCCCCAGCATTTT. Its protein is CASRNSNQPQHF.